A single sample gave rise to the 17 T cell receptor beta chains below, sequenced in a study of blood T cell repertoires in COVID-19 (dated by TCRdb to between 2020 and 2021). Libraries were made using the immunoSEQ multiplex PCR assay. This is the immuneACCESS table as TCRdb keeps it, with only in-frame sequences that have V and J called. A part of the clones is gone; compared with another copy, unresolved V genes explain less than half, and the rest is unexplained. The sample table holds hundreds of thousands of clones, of which 85% to 90% were seen once. The top ten constitute less than 4.5% of the sample. Sequenced sample: PBMCs or T cells enriched from blood (not recorded which). The receptors derive from a man younger than 45 who had recovered from COVID-19.

The J gene is TRBJ1-6, the V gene TRBV11-1; D perhaps matches TRBD1 (5 bases). Between the trimmed V and J ends, which lost 3 bases and 0 bases, there was a span of 9 bases. Germline-derived CDR1 and CDR2 are SGHAT and FQDESV (reference sequence). The CDR3 is made up of 16 amino acids. The CDR3 is CASSLNRNSYNSPLHF. The CDR3 DNA reads as TGTGCCAGCAGCTTGAACAGGAACTCCTATAATTCACCCCTCCACTTT.

V usage is TRBV3-1 (or the pseudogene TRBV3-2) and J usage is TRBJ2-5; the D is unclear. V was clipped by 4 bases and J by 1 base, with 4 bases between them. There are 12 residues in the CDR3. CDR1 and CDR2 from the germline V gene are LGHDT and YNNKEL (reference sequence). This chain's CDR3 is CASSRLQETQYF. The CDR3 DNA follows: TGTGCCAGCAGCCGTCTCCAAGAGACCCAGTACTTC.

V and J are TRBV7-9 and TRBJ1-2; possible D gene TRBD1, 6 bases. The CDR3 has 15 amino acids. The V end lost 5 bases, the J end lost 6 bases, and 19 bases lay between the germline ends. Germline lookup yields CDR1 SEHNR and CDR2 FQNEAQ (reference sequence). The CDR3 loop reads CASSHPGQKGNGYTF. The CDR3 DNA sequence: TGTGCCAGCAGCCACCCCGGACAGAAGGGGAATGGCTACACCTTC.

The chain has TRBV19 and TRBJ2-7, with 9 bases fitting TRBD1. The CDR3 is 15 residues long. Trimming cost V 2 bases and J 1 base; bases outside gene matches: 3. CDR1 is LNHDA, CDR2 SQIVND, per germline (reference sequence). CDR3 amino acids: CASSIKGQGSYEQYF. The CDR3 nucleotides read TGTGCCAGTAGTATAAAGGGACAGGGATCCTACGAGCAGTACTTC.

The CDR3 DNA reads as TGTGCCAGCAGCCCTGGACTAGCGGGGGCCAACAATGAGCAGTTCTTC. This translates into CASSPGLAGANNEQFF. This chain connects TRBV5-6 to TRBJ2-1; 13 nucleotides match TRBD2. The CDR3 is 16 amino acids. J was trimmed by 5 bases and V by 4 bases; bases with no gene match: 6. Germline assignment: CDR1 SGHDT and CDR2 YYEEEE.

The CDR3 sequence is CASSSGHGRETQYF. CDR3 nucleotide sequence: TGCGCCAGCAGCTCGGGACACGGTAGAGAGACCCAGTACTTC. The rearrangement uses TRBV5-1 and TRBJ2-5; TRBD1 is a possible D gene (6 bases). V was shortened by 3 bases and J by 4 bases, with 13 bases between the two germline ends. CDR1 and CDR2 (germline): SGHRS, YFSETQ. The CDR3 is made up of 14 amino acids.

The rearrangement uses TRBV5-8 and TRBJ1-5; possible D gene TRBD1, 6 bases. V lost 4 bases to trimming and J lost 0 bases, with 11 bases between them. The CDR3 contains 15 residues. The germline CDR1 and CDR2 sequences are SGHTS and YDEGEE. Here the CDR3 reads CASSPDSYSNQPQHF. CDR3 sequence (DNA): TGTGCCAGCAGCCCGGACAGCTATAGCAATCAGCCCCAGCATTTT.

This clone is a singleton in its sample. This chain links TRBV18 with TRBJ2-3; D not resolved. The ends were cut back, 2 bases at V and 3 bases at J, with 9 bases in the middle. This CDR3 comprises 14 residues. The germline V gene encodes CDR1 KGHSH and CDR2 LQKENI. The CDR3 bases are TGTGCCAGCTCACCAACGGCAGCGACAGATACGCAGTATTTT. The encoded protein is CASSPTAATDTQYF.

This clone occurred once. This chain links TRBV7-9 with TRBJ1-1, with D perhaps matching TRBD1 (6 bases). Per the germline V gene, CDR1 is SEHNR and CDR2 is FQNEAQ (reference sequence). This CDR3 has 13 amino acids. V lost 5 bases and J 5 bases, leaving 12 bases between the germline ends. CDR3 amino acids: CASSPYRETEAFF. CDR3 DNA: TGTGCCAGCAGCCCTTACAGGGAAACTGAAGCTTTCTTT.

This chain connects TRBV29-1 to TRBJ1-1; 10 bases are a match to TRBD1. This CDR3 has 14 amino acids. CDR1 and CDR2 from the germline V gene are SQVTM and ANQGSEA. V lost 4 bases, J lost 5 bases, and 7 bases stayed unmatched. CDR3 residues: CSVVDRGRLTEAFF. The CDR3 DNA follows: TGCAGCGTTGTAGACAGGGGGCGGTTGACTGAAGCTTTCTTT. The full variable domain, in which reference TRBV29-1 and TRBJ1-1 provide the parts outside the CDR3, is SAVISQKPSRDICQRGTSLTIQCQVDSQVTMMFWYRQQPGQSLTLIATANQGSEATYESGFVIDKFPISRPNLTFSTLTVSNMSPEDSSIYLCSVVDRGRLTEAFFGQGTRLTVV.

This clone has just one count. This rearrangement joins TRBV28 to TRBJ2-1; 7 nucleotides agree with TRBD2. The germline V gene encodes CDR1 MDHEN and CDR2 SYDVKM. V lost 5 bases and J lost 6; bases outside the gene matches: 7. This CDR3 has 14 residues. The chain's CDR3 is CASSRSSGSNEQFF. CDR3 coding DNA: TGTGCCAGCAGTCGGTCTAGCGGTAGCAATGAGCAGTTCTTC.

This clone showed up just once. The CDR3 reads CAITPNVGQGNPDTQYF. DNA of the CDR3: TGTGCCATCACCCCGAACGTGGGACAGGGGAACCCAGATACGCAGTATTTT. This chain links TRBV10-3 with TRBJ2-3, with 10 bases lining up with TRBD1. Per the germline V gene, CDR1 is ENHRY and CDR2 is SYGVKD. The CDR3 runs 17 residues. V lost 7 bases to trimming and J lost 4 bases; unmatched junction nucleotides: 14.

This clone was observed once. The J gene is TRBJ2-7, the V gene TRBV3-1 (or the pseudogene TRBV3-2); 7 bases align to TRBD2. Germline assignment: CDR1 LGHDT and CDR2 YNNKEL (reference sequence). The CDR3 runs to 13 residues. The V and J ends lost 6 bases and 5 bases, in that order; junction bases with no gene match: 7. In nucleotides, the CDR3 is TGTGCCAGCAGGTGGGGCGGGGGAAACGAGCAGTACTTC. Translating it yields CASRWGGGNEQYF.

This chain joins TRBV25-1 and TRBJ1-4; weak D call: TRBD1 (6 bases). Trimming removed 1 base from V and 3 bases from J, with 12 bases in between. Germline CDR1 and CDR2: MGHDK and SYGVNS. The CDR3 totals 16 residues. CDR3 coding DNA: TGTGCCAGCAGTGAATCGCGGGGGCATGCTAATGAAAAACTGTTTTTT. This sequence encodes CASSESRGHANEKLFF.

The chain has TRBV27 and TRBJ2-7; D not certain. The length of the CDR3 is 13 residues. Between the trimmed V and J ends, which lost 3 bases and 1 base, there was a span of 7 bases. The germline gives CDR1 MNHEY, CDR2 SMNVEV (reference sequence). The CDR3 bases are TGTGCCAGCAGTTTTGAGAGTTCCTACGAGCAGTACTTC. Its protein product is CASSFESSYEQYF.

The chain is built from TRBV5-1 and TRBJ2-7; weak D call: TRBD1 (6 bases). The V gene's germline CDR1 is SGHRS and CDR2 YFSETQ. There are 20 residues in the CDR3. Trimming shortened V by 0 bases and J by 1 base, and 26 bases separated the two germline ends. CDR3 in amino acids: CASSLDYRNGGQINSYEQYF. DNA of the CDR3: TGCGCCAGCAGCTTGGATTACCGAAATGGGGGCCAAATTAATTCCTACGAGCAGTACTTC. Supplemented by reference TRBV5-1 and TRBJ2-7, the full variable domain reads KAGVTQTPRYLIKTRGQQVTLSCSPISGHRSVSWYQQTPGQGLQFLFEYFSETQRNKGNFPGRFSGRQFSNSRSEMNVSTLELGDSALYLCASSLDYRNGGQINSYEQYFGPGTRLTVT.

J is TRBJ2-1 and V is TRBV6-4, with D perhaps matching TRBD2 (6 bases). The V end was cut by 8 bases, the J end by 5 bases, with 16 bases between. Germline-derived CDR1 and CDR2 are MRHNA and SNTAGT. The CDR3 is made up of 14 amino acids. The CDR3 DNA sequence: TGTGCCAGCGGCCTCGGGGGATTGGACAATGAGCAGTTCTTC. Encoded protein: CASGLGGLDNEQFF.